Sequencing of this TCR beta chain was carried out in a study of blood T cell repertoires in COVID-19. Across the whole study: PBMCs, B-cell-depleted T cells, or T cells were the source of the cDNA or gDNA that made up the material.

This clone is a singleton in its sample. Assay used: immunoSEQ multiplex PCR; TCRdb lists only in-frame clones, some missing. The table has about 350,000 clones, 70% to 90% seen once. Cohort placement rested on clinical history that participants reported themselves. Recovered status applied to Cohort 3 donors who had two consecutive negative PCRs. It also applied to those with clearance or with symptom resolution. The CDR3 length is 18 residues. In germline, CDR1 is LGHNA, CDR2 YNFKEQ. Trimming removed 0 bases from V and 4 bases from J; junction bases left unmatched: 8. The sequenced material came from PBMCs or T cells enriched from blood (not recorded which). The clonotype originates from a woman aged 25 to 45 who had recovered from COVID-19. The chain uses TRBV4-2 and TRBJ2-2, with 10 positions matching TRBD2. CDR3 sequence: CASSQDSLAGDTTGELFF. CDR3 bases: TGTGCCAGCAGCCAAGATTCTCTAGCGGGGGACACCACCGGGGAGCTGTTTTTT.